This T cell receptor beta chain derives from a study of shared clonotypes between healthy human individuals. Clones were sequenced by immunoSEQ multiplex PCR, and TCRdb holds only the in-frame ones, with some missing. The table includes hundreds of thousands of clones, around 77% detected once. Trimming at V came to 7 bases and at J to 3 bases, leaving 5 bases not matched to a gene. CDR1 MDHEN and CDR2 SYDVKM come from the germline V gene. This CDR3 is 15 amino acids long. The TCR comes from a woman aged 40 to 55 in good health. Some clones in this sample may be carry-over from other donors' samples. The rearrangement joins TRBV28 to TRBJ2-2; 10 bases fit TRBD2. The sequenced sample was PBMCs. The chain's CDR3 is CASTPLAGDTGELFF. DNA for the CDR3: TGTGCCAGCACGCCCCTAGCGGGAGACACCGGGGAGCTGTTTTTT.